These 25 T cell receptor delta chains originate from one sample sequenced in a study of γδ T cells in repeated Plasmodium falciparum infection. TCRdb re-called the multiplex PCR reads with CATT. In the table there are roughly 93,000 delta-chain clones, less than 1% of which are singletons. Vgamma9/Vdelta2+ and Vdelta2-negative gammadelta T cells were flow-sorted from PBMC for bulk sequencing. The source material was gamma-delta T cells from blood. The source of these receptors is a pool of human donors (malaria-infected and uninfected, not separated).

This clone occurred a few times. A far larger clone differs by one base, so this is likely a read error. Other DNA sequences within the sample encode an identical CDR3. CDR3 DNA sequence: TGTGCTCTTGGGTTCACCTCCGTACATACTTATATCACCGATAAGCTCATCTTT. Translation: CALGFTSVHTYITDKLIF. The V gene was identified as TRDV1, while no J gene was called. The CDR3 extends over 18 amino acids. CDR1 TSWWSYY and CDR2 QGS come from the germline V gene.

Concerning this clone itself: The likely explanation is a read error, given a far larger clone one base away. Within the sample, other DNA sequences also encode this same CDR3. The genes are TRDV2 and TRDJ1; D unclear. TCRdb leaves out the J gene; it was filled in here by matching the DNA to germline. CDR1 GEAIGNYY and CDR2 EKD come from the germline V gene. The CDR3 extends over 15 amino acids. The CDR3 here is CACDTVFPTTDKLIF. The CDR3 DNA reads TGTGCCTGCGACACCGTGTTCCCCACGACCGATAAACTCATCTTT.

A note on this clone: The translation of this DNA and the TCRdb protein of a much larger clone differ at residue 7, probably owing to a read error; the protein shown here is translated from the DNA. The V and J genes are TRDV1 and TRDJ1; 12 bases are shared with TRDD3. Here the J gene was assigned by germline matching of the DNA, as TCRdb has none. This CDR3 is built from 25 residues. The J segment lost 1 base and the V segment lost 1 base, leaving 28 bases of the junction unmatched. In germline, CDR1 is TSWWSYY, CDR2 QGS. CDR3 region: CALGEQDNPTNKVWGIRWPTDKLIF. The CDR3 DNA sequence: TGTGCTCTTGGGGAACAGGACAATCCTACGAACAAAGTCTGGGGGATACGATGGCCCACCGATAAACTCATCTTT.

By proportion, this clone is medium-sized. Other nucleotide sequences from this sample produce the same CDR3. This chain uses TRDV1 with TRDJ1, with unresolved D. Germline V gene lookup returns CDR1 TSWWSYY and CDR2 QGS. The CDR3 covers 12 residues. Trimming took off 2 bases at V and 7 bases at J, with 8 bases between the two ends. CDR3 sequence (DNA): TGTGCTCTTGGGGAATCCAGGGGTAAACTCATCTTT. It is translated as CALGESRGKLIF.

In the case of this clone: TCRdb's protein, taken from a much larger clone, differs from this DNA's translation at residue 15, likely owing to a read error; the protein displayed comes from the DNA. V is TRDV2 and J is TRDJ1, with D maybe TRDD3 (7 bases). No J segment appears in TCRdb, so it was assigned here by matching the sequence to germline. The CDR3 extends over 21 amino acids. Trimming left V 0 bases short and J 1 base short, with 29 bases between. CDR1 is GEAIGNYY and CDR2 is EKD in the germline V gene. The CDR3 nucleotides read TGTGCCTGTGACACCAAACTCCTTCCCCCTGGGGATAGGGGGTGCACCGATAAACTCATCTTT. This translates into CACDTKLLPPGDRGCTDKLIF.

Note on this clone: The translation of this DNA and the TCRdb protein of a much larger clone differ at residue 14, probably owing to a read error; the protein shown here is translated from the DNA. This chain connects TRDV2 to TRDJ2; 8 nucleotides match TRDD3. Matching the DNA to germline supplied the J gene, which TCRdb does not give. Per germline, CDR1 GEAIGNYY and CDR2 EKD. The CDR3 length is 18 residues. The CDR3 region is CACDTVGDALALTTQLFF. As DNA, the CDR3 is TGTGCCTGTGACACCGTGGGGGATGCCTTAGCTTTGACAACACAACTCTTCTTT.

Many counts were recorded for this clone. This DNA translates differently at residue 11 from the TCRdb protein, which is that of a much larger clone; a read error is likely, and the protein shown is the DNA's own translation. CDR3 DNA sequence: TGTGCCTGGGGATTCTCGTACTGGGGGATACGCGATAAACTCATCTTT. This gives the protein CAWGFSYWGIRDKLIF. This chain joins TRDV2 and TRDJ1; the match to TRDD3 covers 13 bases. The J gene, absent from TCRdb, was called here by matching the DNA to germline. CDR3 length: 16 amino acids. The ends lost 7 bases at V and 4 bases at J; junction bases unmatched: 11. CDR1 is GEAIGNYY, CDR2 EKD, per germline.

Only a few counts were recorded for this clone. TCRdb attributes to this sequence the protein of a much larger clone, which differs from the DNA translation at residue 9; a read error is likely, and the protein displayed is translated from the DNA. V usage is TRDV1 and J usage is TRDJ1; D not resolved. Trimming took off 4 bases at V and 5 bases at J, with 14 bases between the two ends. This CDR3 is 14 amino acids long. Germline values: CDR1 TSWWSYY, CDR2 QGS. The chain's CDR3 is CALGVPLHVDKLIF. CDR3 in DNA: TGTGCTCTTGGGGTCCCACTCCATGTTGATAAACTCATCTTT.

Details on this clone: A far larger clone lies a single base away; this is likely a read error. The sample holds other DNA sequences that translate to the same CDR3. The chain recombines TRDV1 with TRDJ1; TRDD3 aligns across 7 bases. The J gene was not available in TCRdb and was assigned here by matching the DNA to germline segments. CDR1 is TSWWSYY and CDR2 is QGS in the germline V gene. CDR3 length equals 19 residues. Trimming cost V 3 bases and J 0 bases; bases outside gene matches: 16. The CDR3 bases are TGTGCTCTTGGGGAGCCCTCCGGGGGATCCCCTCCACACACCGATAAACTCATCTTT. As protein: CALGEPSGGSPPHTDKLIF.

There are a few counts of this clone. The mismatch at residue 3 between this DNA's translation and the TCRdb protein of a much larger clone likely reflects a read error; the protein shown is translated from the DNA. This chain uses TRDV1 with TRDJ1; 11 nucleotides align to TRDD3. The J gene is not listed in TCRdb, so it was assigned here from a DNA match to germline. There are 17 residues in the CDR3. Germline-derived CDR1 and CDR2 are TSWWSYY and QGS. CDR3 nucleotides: TGTGCTCCTGGGGAGGGGTGGGGGATACGAGGAGAGGATAAACTCATCTTT. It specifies CAPGEGWGIRGEDKLIF.

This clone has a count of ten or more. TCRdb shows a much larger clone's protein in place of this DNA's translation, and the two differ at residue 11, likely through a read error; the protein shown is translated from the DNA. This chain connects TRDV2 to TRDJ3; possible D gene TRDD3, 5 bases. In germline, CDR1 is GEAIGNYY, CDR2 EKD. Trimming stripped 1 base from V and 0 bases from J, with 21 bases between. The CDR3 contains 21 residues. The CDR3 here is CACDTPEGSGRPSWDTRQMFF. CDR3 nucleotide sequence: TGTGCCTGTGACACTCCGGAGGGGAGTGGCAGACCCTCCTGGGACACCCGACAGATGTTTTTC.

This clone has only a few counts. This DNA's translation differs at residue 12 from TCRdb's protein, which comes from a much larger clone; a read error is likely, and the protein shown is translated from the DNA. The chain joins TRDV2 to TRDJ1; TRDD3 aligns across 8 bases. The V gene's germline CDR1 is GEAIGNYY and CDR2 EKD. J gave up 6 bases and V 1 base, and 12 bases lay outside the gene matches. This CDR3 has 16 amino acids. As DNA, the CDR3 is TGTGCCTGTGACACACTGGGGGCCCGAGGGGCCAATAAACTCATCTTT. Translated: CACDTLGARGANKLIF.

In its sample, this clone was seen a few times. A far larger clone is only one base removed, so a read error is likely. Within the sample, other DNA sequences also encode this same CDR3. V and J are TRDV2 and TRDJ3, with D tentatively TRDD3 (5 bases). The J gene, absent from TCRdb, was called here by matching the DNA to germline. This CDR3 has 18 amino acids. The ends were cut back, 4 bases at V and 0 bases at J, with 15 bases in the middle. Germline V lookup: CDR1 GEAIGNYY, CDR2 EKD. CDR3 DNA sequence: TGTGCCTGTGATGGTACCGGGGGCCGCTCCTGGGACACCCGACAGATGTTTTTC. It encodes CACDGTGGRSWDTRQMFF.

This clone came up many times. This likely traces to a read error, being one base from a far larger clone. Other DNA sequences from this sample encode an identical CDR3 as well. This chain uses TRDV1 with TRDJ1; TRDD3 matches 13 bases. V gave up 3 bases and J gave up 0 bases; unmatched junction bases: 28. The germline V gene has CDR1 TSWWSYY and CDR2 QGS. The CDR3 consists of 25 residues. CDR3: CALGELPFTRTGGYARRLYTDKLIF. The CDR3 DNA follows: TGTGCTCTTGGGGAGTTACCTTTCACAAGGACTGGGGGATACGCGCGCCGACTGTACACCGATAAACTCATCTTT.

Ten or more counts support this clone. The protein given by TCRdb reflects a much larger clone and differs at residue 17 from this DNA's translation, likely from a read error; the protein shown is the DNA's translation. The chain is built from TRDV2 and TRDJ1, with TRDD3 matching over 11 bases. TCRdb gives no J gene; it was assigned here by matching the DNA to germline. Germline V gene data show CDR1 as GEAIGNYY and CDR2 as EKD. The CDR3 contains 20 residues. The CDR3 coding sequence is TGTGCCTGTGACAAGGTCTCGGTACTGGGGGATAGCCCGTACACCGATAGACTCATCTTT. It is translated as CACDKVSVLGDSPYTDRLIF.

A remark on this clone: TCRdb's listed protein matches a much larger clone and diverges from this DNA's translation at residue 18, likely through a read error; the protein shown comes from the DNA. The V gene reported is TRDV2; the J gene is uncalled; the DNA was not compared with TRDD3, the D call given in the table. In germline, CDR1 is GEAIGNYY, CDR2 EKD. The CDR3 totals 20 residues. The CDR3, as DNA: TGTGCCTGTGACACCGTGGTACTGGGGGATACGCGGGTAATCGCCGATAAACCCATCTTT. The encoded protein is CACDTVVLGDTRVIADKPIF.

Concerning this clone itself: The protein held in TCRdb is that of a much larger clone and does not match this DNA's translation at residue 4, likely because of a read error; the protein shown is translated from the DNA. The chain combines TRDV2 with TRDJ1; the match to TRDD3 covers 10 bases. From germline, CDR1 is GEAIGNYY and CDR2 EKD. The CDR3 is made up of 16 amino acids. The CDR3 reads CACGTVSLGDKDKLIF. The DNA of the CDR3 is TGTGCCTGTGGCACCGTCTCGCTGGGGGATAAAGATAAACTCATCTTT.

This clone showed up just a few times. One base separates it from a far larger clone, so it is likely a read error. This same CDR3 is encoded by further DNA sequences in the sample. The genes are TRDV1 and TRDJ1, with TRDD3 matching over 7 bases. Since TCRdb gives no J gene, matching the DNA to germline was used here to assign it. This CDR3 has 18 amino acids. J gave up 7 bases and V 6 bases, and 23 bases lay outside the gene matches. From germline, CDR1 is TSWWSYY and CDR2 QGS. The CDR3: CALGSRLVDGGMYAKLIF. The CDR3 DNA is TGTGCTCTTGGCTCTCGGCTTGTTGACGGGGGGATGTATGCTAAACTCATCTTT.

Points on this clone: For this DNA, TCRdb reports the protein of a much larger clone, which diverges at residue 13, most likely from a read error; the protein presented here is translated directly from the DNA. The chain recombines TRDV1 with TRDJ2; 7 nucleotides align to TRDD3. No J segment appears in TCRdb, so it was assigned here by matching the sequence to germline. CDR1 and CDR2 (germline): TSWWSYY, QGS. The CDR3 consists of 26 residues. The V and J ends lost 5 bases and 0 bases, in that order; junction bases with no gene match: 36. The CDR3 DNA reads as TGTGCTCTTGGGAACCCCGACTCGGATCATCGATGGAGGATACGCGATATAAAAGCTTTGACAGCACAACTCTTCTTT. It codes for CALGNPDSDHRWRIRDIKALTAQLFF.

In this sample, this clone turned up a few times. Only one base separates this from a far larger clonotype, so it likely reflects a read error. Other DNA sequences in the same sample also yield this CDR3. The CDR3 nucleotides are TGTGCTCTTGGGAGATCCCCACCCAGGACTTTCTCTACTGGGATATCCCAGGGTAAACTCATCTTT. It encodes CALGRSPPRTFSTGISQGKLIF. The chain employs TRDV1 and TRDJ1; possible D gene TRDD3, 6 bases. Germline-derived CDR1 and CDR2 are TSWWSYY and QGS. The CDR3 extends over 22 amino acids. V lost 5 bases and J lost 7, with 41 bases in between.

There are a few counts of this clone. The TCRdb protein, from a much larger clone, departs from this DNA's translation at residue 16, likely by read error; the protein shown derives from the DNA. CDR3 in amino acids: CACDPGLPTPSGRTDRLIF. The CDR3 bases are TGTGCCTGTGACCCCGGCCTTCCTACGCCTTCTGGCCGCACCGATAGACTCATCTTT. This rearrangement joins TRDV2 to TRDJ1, with 9 bases fitting TRDD2. TCRdb leaves out the J gene; it was filled in here by matching the DNA to germline. The CDR3 contains 19 residues. The germline V gene has CDR1 GEAIGNYY and CDR2 EKD.

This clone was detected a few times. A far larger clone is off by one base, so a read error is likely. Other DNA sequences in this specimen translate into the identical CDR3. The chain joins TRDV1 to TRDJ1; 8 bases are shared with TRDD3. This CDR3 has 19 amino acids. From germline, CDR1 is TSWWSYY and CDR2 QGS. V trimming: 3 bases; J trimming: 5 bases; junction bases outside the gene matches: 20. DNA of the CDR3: TGTGCTCTTGGGGATCACTTAGTTAGCAGGGGGATAACCAAGGATAAACTCATCTTT. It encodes CALGDHLVSRGITKDKLIF.

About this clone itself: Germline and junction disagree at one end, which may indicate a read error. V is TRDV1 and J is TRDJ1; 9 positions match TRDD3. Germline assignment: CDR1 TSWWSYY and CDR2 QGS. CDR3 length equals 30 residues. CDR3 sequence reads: CAVGEIGSRRIRSTAGGGYSGPLFTDKLIF. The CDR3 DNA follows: TGTGCTGTTGGGGAAATTGGATCCAGGAGAATAAGGTCTACAGCAGGTGGGGGATATTCTGGCCCTCTATTTACCGATAAACTCATCTTT.

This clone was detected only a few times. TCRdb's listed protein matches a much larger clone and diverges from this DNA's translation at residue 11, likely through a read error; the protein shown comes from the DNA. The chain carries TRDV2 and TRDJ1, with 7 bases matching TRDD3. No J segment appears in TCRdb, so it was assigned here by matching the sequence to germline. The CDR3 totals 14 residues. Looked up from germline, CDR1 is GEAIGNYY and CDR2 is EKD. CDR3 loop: CACALWGYTDRLIF. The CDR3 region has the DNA TGTGCCTGTGCTCTCTGGGGGTACACCGATAGACTCATCTTT.

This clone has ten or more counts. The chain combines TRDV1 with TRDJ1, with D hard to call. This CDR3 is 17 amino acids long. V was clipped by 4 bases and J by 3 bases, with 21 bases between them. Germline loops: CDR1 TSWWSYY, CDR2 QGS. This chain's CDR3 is CALGAHRSTYGSDKLIF. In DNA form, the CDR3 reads TGTGCTCTTGGGGCCCATCGGTCTACTTATGGCTCCGATAAACTCATCTTT.